The source of this TCR beta chain is a study of T cells expressing NK-cell markers (dated by TCRdb to 2018 to 2021). Background on the whole study: TCR beta-chain repertoires were profiled in sorted CD3+CD56+NKG2C+, CD3+CD56+NKG2C- and CD3+CD56-NKG2C+ T-cell subsets from several donors. Among the eight sequenced donors, only one was HCMV-seronegative, while the other seven were HCMV-seropositive. The study sequenced eight donors, all healthy volunteers chosen at random: three men and five women. Sequencing of the libraries produced 2 x 150 bp reads on Illumina HiSeq 2000/2500, MiSeq or NextSeq. Overall study results and their limits: Whether the expanded NKG2C-expressing T cell clones were specific for HCMV antigens remained unclear. In six donors, the dominant CD3+CD56+NKG2C+ clonotypes were among the top 10 CD8+ clonotypes and accounted for roughly 1.0-8% of CD8+ T cells. Those dominant clonotypes were again the most abundant among CD3+CD56-NKG2C+ cells in a few donors, at about 28.3-65%.

The instrument given in TCRdb is Illumina HiSeq 2000. The TCR beta cDNA libraries were made using 5'RACE template switching, a step that added both a universal primer site and unique molecular identifiers. Synthesis of cDNA was primed from the TCR beta constant segment and was followed by two consecutive PCR amplification steps. Processing in the source paper ran as follows. MIGEC was used to demultiplex reads and group the reads by UMI, and MiTCR was used to assemble and quantify clonotypes. To exclude erroneous sequences, only TCR cDNA sequences supported by at least two reads were retained. Downstream repertoire analysis used the tcR package, and clonotypes were matched across fractions by CDR3 nucleotide sequence plus V segment. VDJmatch was used to annotate antigen specificity against VDJdb, with one amino acid substitution in CDR3 permitted. TCRdb reprocessed the reads; each CDR3 protein sequence makes one entry, and DNA is unavailable. Clone size and V and J calls follow TCRdb, not the original study. The sample's own table lists a few hundred thousand distinct CDR3 sequences. Over 1.3% of the sample goes to the ten largest clones.

Remarks on this clonotype: No cognate antigen has been identified for it.

From cysteine to phenylalanine, the CDR3 is 14 amino acids long. No DNA is given. To determine HCMV serostatus, a commercial ELISA kit was used to detect HCMV-specific IgG in serum. Ficoll density gradient centrifugation was used to isolate peripheral blood mononuclear cells from blood. The sample was blood T cells: a sorted CD56 or NKG2C T cell subset, CD4+ or CD8+ T cells, or bulk PBMC T cells (not recorded which). This clonotype was sampled from a woman between 50 and 59 years old in good health. Donor details come from another sample of the same person, matched by shared clones. The chain employs TRBV12-3 or TRBV12-4 and TRBJ1-2; TCRdb gives TRBD1 as the D gene, but with no DNA this cannot be confirmed. CDR3 protein: CASRTTGGARGYTF.